Here is one T cell receptor (beta chain) with its context. The clone's antigen remains unknown. Base qualities were left out, and no much larger clone turns up one base away. The sample comes from a study of PD-L1 blockade in urothelial cancer (dated by TCRdb to 2016 to 2017). A note on the overall study: All patients started therapy in the mid-2010s and received atezolizumab 1,200 mg intravenously every 3 weeks. Blood samples gave median yields of approximately 130,000 T cells and 80,000 or so unique TCRs, along with a median clonality of 0.080. In the same patients, pretreatment tumors underwent whole exome sequencing and RNA sequencing in addition to TCR sequencing. Blood samples were analyzed 3 weeks after the start of treatment (second dose) and 6 weeks after the start of treatment. Pretreatment tumor samples and matched peripheral blood, collected serially before and after atezolizumab treatment, underwent TCR sequencing. Progression-free survival longer than 6 months counted as durable clinical benefit, and TCR features were additionally tested against both progression-free and overall survival. Twenty-nine patients had pretreatment blood TCR-seq, around 25 had at least one posttreatment blood collection, and around 25 had tumor TCR-seq. Nine patients reached durable clinical benefit, while 15 to 20 patients did not. The study, an exploratory multi-omic analysis, examined somatic, immune and clinical correlates of response to PD-L1 blockade with atezolizumab in urothelial cancer. Patients had an ECOG performance status of 0 or 1 and had received between 0 and 3 prior chemotherapy regimens. About 90% of the roughly 30 patients were males with bladder-origin urothelial cancer, and about 65% of the roughly 29 reported a prior smoking history.

What the work shows at the level of the full study, not this receptor alone: Because the sample size was small (n ≈ 27) and many exploratory analyses were performed, the results are intended to be hypothesis-generating. Greater expansion of tumor-associated TCR clones in peripheral blood 3 weeks after the start of treatment was observed in patients with durable benefit (n ≈ 20, p = 0.022). A pretreatment peripheral blood TCR clonality below the median was linked to improved progression-free and overall survival.

The cohort included 25 to 30 patients with locally advanced or metastatic urothelial carcinoma who were treated at Memorial Sloan Kettering on a trial protocol. Peripheral blood mononuclear cells were collected from each patient pretreatment and during treatment, giving between 1 and 8 total time points per patient. The Qiagen DNeasy Blood extraction kit was used to purify genomic DNA from total PBMCs and tumor samples. PBMCs were collected pretreatment and during treatment, and were isolated and stored as previously described. Synthetic TCR analog templates were spiked into each PCR to estimate absolute template abundance from read counts. The immunoSEQ assay used bias-controlled V and J gene primers to amplify TCRbeta CDR3 regions from genomic DNA. Sequencing of rearranged TCRbeta segments was done at approximately 20X coverage. As for the authors' bioinformatics: Sequencing errors were corrected by clustering, and CDR3s were annotated against IMGT so that V, D and J genes could be assigned. Downstream analyses used only productive TCRbeta rearrangements and left out out-of-frame or stop-codon sequences. Clonality was calculated as one minus the Shannon entropy normalized by the log of the number of unique productive sequences. Fisher's exact test with Benjamini-Hochberg correction, at a threshold of adjusted p below 0.01, was used to find clones that differed between time points or between blood and tumor. Not all clones reach the TCRdb copy of this immuneACCESS table, which keeps in-frame sequences only. Checked studies attribute under half of the gap to unresolved V genes and leave the rest unexplained. That table furnishes V, J and clone size, whereas the DNA furnished D and trimming. The table for this sample lists about 45,000 clones; roughly 88% of them were counted only once. The ten largest clones capture 3.9% of the sample.

The CDR3 sequence holds 16 residues, the cysteine and phenylalanine included. Here the CDR3 DNA is all that survives: 48 bases in frame from base 1. Taken from the germline V gene, the CDR1 and CDR2 loops are SGHAT and FQNNGV. Ends trimmed: V by 5 bases, J by 4 bases; bases unmatched to a gene: 13. This clonotype was sampled from a man older than 75 with urothelial cancer. In this chain, TRBV11-2 is recombined with TRBJ2-7; 8 bases in the middle match TRBD1. The sequencing here drew on PBMCs, taken around atezolizumab (anti-PD-L1) treatment. DNA sequence: TGTGCCAGCAGCCTTACTGGCCCAGGGGGCTTTTACGAGCAGTACTTC. Translated, it gives CASSLTGPGGFYEQYF.